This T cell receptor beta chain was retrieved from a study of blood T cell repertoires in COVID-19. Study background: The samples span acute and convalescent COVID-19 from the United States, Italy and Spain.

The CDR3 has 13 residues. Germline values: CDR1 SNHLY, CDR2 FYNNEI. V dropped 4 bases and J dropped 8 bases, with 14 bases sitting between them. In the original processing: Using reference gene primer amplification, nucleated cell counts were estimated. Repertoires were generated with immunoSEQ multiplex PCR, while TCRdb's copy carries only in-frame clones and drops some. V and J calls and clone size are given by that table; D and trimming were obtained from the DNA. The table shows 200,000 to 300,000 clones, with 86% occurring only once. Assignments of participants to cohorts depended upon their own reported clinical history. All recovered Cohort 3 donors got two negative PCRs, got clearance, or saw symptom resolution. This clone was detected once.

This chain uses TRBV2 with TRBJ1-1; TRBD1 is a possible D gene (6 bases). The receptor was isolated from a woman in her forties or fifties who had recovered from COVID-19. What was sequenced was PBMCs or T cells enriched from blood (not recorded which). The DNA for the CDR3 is TGTGCCAGCAGTGTACCGAGACAGGAAGAAGCTTTCTTT. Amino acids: CASSVPRQEEAFF.